The TCR beta chain under discussion was sequenced for a study of shared clonotypes between healthy human individuals. Overall study results and limits: Even with large depth, rarefaction showed that sorted-subset sequencing was incomplete.

Germline values: CDR1 SGHTA, CDR2 FQGNSA. The length of the CDR3 is 16 residues. Trimming took off 4 bases at V and 2 bases at J, with 18 bases between the two ends. Profiled with immunoSEQ multiplex PCR; TCRdb holds only in-frame clones, not every one. Here the sample spans some 980,000 clones, over 60% being singletons. With regard to this clone: Its specificity is unknown.

The sequenced sample consisted of memory CD4+ T cells sorted from blood. The subset was: CD45RA-negative fraction. This sequence was found in a young man in good health. The rearrangement uses TRBV7-2 and TRBJ2-7; D is perhaps TRBD2 (7 bases). The CDR3 sequence: CASSSTLGGGPYEQYF. The CDR3 nucleotides read TGTGCCAGCAGCTCAACACTAGGGGGAGGGCCCTACGAGCAGTACTTC.